This T cell receptor beta chain was identified during a study of shared clonotypes between healthy human individuals. The V gene's germline CDR1 is SGHRS and CDR2 YFSETQ. The CDR3 contains 15 residues. V was cut by 2 bases and J by 0 bases, with 8 bases left in between. Nashville, Tennessee was home to all donors, who were Caucasian adults. Sequencing used immunoSEQ multiplex PCR; TCRdb keeps in-frame clones, though not all of them. In the table there are roughly 2.5 million clones, just over 90% of which are singletons. Of note for this clone: As yet, its antigen is unknown.

Study-level findings and limits: Sequencing depth was expected to influence donor clonotype sharing.

The chain couples TRBV5-1 to TRBJ2-2; D gene ambiguous. The clonotype originates from a man aged 18 to 30 in good health. Specimen: naive CD4+ T cells sorted from blood. As to subset: CD45RA+ positively selected. The CDR3 region is CASSLQTTNTGELFF. In DNA form, the CDR3 reads TGCGCCAGCAGCTTACAAACAACGAACACCGGGGAGCTGTTTTTT.